Sequencing of this TCR beta chain was carried out in a study of cytomegalovirus exposure and HLA in healthy donors. Points on this clone: Its antigen remains unknown.

Study-wide results and caveats: In a later analysis, HLA-associated beta chains showed higher expansion and lower generation probabilities than comparable chains. Presence/absence results assume similar sequencing depth per donor, which may not hold. There were 150 or so TCR beta chains listed as cytomegalovirus-associated. The study had only CMV serostatus as immune exposure information.

The CDR3 length is 14 residues. Per germline, CDR1 MDHEN and CDR2 SYDVKM. The V and J ends lost 5 bases and 6 bases, in that order; junction bases with no gene match: 8. A multiplex PCR was run with 60 Vbeta primers and 13 Jbeta primers. The data were produced by immunoSEQ multiplex PCR, yet TCRdb's version contains in-frame clones alone and is incomplete. The sample contains roughly 70,000 clones, just under 75% of which appear only once. The receptor was isolated from a human donor in good health. The gene calls are TRBV28 and TRBJ2-7; 9 bases agree with TRBD1. The sequenced sample was PBMCs. This CDR3 reads CASSPWTGVGEQYF. CDR3 in DNA: TGTGCCAGCAGTCCTTGGACAGGGGTAGGCGAGCAGTACTTC. Combining the CDR3 with reference TRBV28 and TRBJ2-7 gives the whole variable domain DVKVTQSSRYLVKRTGEKVFLECVQDMDHENMFWYRQDPGLGLRLIYFSYDVKMKEKGDIPEGYSVSREKKERFSLILESASTNQTSMYLCASSPWTGVGEQYFGPGTRLTVT.